These T cell receptor beta chains were read from a single sample in a study of blood T cell repertoires in COVID-19. The method was immunoSEQ multiplex PCR; TCRdb's version includes in-frame clones alone and lacks a portion of them. The sample includes about 220,000 clones, 80% of them seen just once. Sequenced: peripheral blood. The receptors originated from a human donor in a cohort sampled during active COVID-19. Each CDR3 is given with its conserved first and last residue. The D gene is left open where the match is weak. Size is omitted from some rows. Given values are once, few, many or a class for expanded clones.

>TRBV3-1/TRBV3-2|TRBJ1-4|TRBD1|-
TGTGCCAGCAGCCCCTGGACAGGGAGGCCTGAAAAACTGTTTTTT
CASSPWTGRPEKLFF
>TRBV27|TRBJ1-1|-|-
TGTGCCAGCAGTTTAGATTCTCGGGGGATCAAGGTTGAAGCTTTCTTT
CASSLDSRGIKVEAFF
>TRBV4-2|TRBJ2-7|TRBD1|-
TGTGCCAGCAGCCAAGGGAGGACAGGGGGCGGGTACGAGCAGTACTTC
CASSQGRTGGGYEQYF
>TRBV28|TRBJ2-7|TRBD1|-
TGTGCCAGCAGGTCGACAGGGGAGGACGAGCAGTACTTC
CASRSTGEDEQYF
>TRBV27|TRBJ2-7|-|-
TGTGCCAGCAGTTTTGGGACGGGAGACTACGAGCAGTACTTC
CASSFGTGDYEQYF
>TRBV5-1|TRBJ2-2|TRBD2|-
TGCGCCAGCAGCCCCGGACTAGCGGCGAACACCGGGGAGCTGTTTTTT
CASSPGLAANTGELFF
>TRBV4-1|TRBJ1-4|TRBD1|-
TGCGCCAGCAGCCCCTCGGACAGGGGGCAAAGTGAAAAACTGTTTTTT
CASSPSDRGQSEKLFF
>TRBV7-9|TRBJ2-7|-|-
TGTGCCAGCAGCCACGGCCCCACGGGATCCTACGAGCAGTACTTC
CASSHGPTGSYEQYF
>TRBV9|TRBJ2-2|-|-
TGTGCCAGCAGCGCTACTGGGACAATCACCGGGGAGCTGTTTTTT
CASSATGTITGELFF
>TRBV15|TRBJ1-4|TRBD1|-
TGTGCCACCAGCCGGGACAGGGTGTCTGAAAAACTGTTTTTT
CATSRDRVSEKLFF
>TRBV28|TRBJ2-1|-|-
TGTGCCAGCAGTTTACCTCAGCCCGGAGATGAGCAGTTCTTC
CASSLPQPGDEQFF
>TRBV25-1|TRBJ2-7|-|once
TGTGCCAGCACATACAACTCCTACGAGCAGTACTTC
CASTYNSYEQYF
>TRBV28|TRBJ1-5|-|-
TGTGCCAGCAGTCCCAACAATCAGCCCCAGCATTTT
CASSPNNQPQHF
>TRBV19|TRBJ2-1|-|-
TGTGCCAGTAGTATTCAGGGCGGAGCCTACAATGAGCAGTTCTTC
CASSIQGGAYNEQFF
>TRBV27|TRBJ1-5|-|-
TGTGCCAGCAGTTTACGCGGCATTTATAGCAATCAGCCCCAGCATTTT
CASSLRGIYSNQPQHF
>TRBV7-2|TRBJ1-5|-|few
TGTGCCAGCAGCTTAAACAGCGGTTATCAGCCCCAGCATTTT
CASSLNSGYQPQHF
>TRBV7-8|TRBJ2-2|TRBD1|-
TGTGCCAGCAGCTCAAGGGACAGGGGTGGGTCCGGGGAGCTGTTTTTT
CASSSRDRGGSGELFF
>TRBV4-1|TRBJ1-1|-|-
TGCGCCAGCAGCCAAGTTTCCACAGTGAACACTGAAGCTTTCTTT
CASSQVSTVNTEAFF
>TRBV5-6|TRBJ1-2|TRBD1|few
TGTGCCAGCAGCTCACACAGGGGGGAGCGTGGCGGCTACACCTTC
CASSSHRGERGGYTF
>TRBV7-9|TRBJ1-2|-|few
TGTGCCAGCGCCCCCCCCGCGACAGGTACCTATGGCTACACCTTC
CASAPPATGTYGYTF
>TRBV4-2|TRBJ1-2|-|-
TGTGCCAGCAGCCAAGATTATGCACCGGACTATGGCTACACCTTC
CASSQDYAPDYGYTF
>TRBV28|TRBJ1-2|TRBD1|-
TGTGCCAGCAGTTTAAAAGGGGGCAGCTATGGCTACACCTTC
CASSLKGGSYGYTF
>TRBV18|TRBJ1-4|TRBD1|-
TGTGCCAGCTCCCCCGGGACAGGGGAAGAAAAACTGTTTTTT
CASSPGTGEEKLFF
>TRBV5-4|TRBJ2-5|TRBD1|once
TGTGCCAGCAGCCTAGGACAGGCCCAACAAGAGACCCAGTACTTC
CASSLGQAQQETQYF
>TRBV5-6|TRBJ2-2|-|once
TGTGCCAGCAAACGGACCGGGGAGCTGTTTTTT
CASKRTGELFF
>TRBV19|TRBJ2-1|TRBD2|few
TGTGCCAGTAGTTACGAGGAGCGGGGGGCCTACAATGAGCAGTTCTTC
CASSYEERGAYNEQFF
>TRBV15|TRBJ1-5|TRBD1|-
TGTGCCACCAGCAGAGTTCCCGGGACAGGGATTCAGCCCCAGCATTTT
CATSRVPGTGIQPQHF
>TRBV15|TRBJ2-7|-|-
TGTGCCACCAGTTCTGGCTCCCAGGGCCCCGAAAGGGAGCAGTACTTC
CATSSGSQGPEREQYF
>TRBV7-9|TRBJ1-1|-|-
TGTGCCAGCAGCAGGGAAGCAACTGAAGCTTTCTTT
CASSREATEAFF
>TRBV4-1|TRBJ2-2|TRBD2|-
TGCGCCAGCAGCCTTGAGGGACTAGCGTCGAACACCGGGGAGCTGTTTTTT
CASSLEGLASNTGELFF
>TRBV28|TRBJ1-1|-|-
TGTGCCAGCAGAACCTTACAGGGGAACACTGAAGCTTTCTTT
CASRTLQGNTEAFF
>TRBV19|TRBJ2-1|TRBD1|-
TGTGCCAGTAGTATTCTTACAGGGGGCAATGAGCAGTTCTTC
CASSILTGGNEQFF
>TRBV28|TRBJ1-6|-|-
TGTGCCAGCAGTTTAGGGGGGTCACCCCTCCACTTT
CASSLGGSPLHF
>TRBV6-5|TRBJ2-7|TRBD1|-
TGTGCCAGCGTGGGGAACAGGGGGACCTACGAGCAGTACTTC
CASVGNRGTYEQYF
>TRBV6-5|TRBJ2-1|-|-
TGTGCCAGCAGTTTCTGGGGCCAAGATTCGTCCCATGAGCAGTTCTTC
CASSFWGQDSSHEQFF
>TRBV6-5|TRBJ1-4|TRBD1|-
TGTGCCAGCAGTATTACAGGGGGGAGGGAAAAACTGTTTTTT
CASSITGGREKLFF
>TRBV9|TRBJ1-2|-|-
TGTGCCAGCAGCTACTGGGACACAATCTATGGCTACACCTTC
CASSYWDTIYGYTF
>TRBV28|TRBJ1-2|TRBD1|few
TGTGCCAGCAGCCCAGGGGGACTCCGGGGTGGCTACACCTTC
CASSPGGLRGGYTF
>TRBV15|TRBJ2-3|-|-
TGTGCCACCAGCAGTGGTAGCGGCAGCACAGATACGCAGTATTTT
CATSSGSGSTDTQYF
>TRBV6-6|TRBJ2-3|-|-
TGTGCCAGCAGTTTCAGGCGTAGCACAGATACGCAGTATTTT
CASSFRRSTDTQYF
>TRBV4-2|TRBJ1-2|-|-
TGTGCCAGCAGCCAGCCTCAGGGAACGGCGTATGGCTACACCTTC
CASSQPQGTAYGYTF
>TRBV6-2/TRBV6-3|TRBJ2-2|TRBD1|-
TGTGCCAGCAGCCGGACAGGCTCCGGGGAGCTGTTTTTT
CASSRTGSGELFF
>TRBV28|TRBJ1-2|TRBD1|-
TGTGCCAGCAGTTTGGACAGGGGGCGCCTTGACTATGGCTACACCTTC
CASSLDRGRLDYGYTF
>TRBV24-1|TRBJ2-1|TRBD2|-
TGTGCCACCAGTGACCAGCGGGAGGGCCTCGATGAGCAGTTCTTC
CATSDQREGLDEQFF
>TRBV7-8|TRBJ1-1|TRBD1|-
TGTGCCAGCAGCCGCCGACAGGGTAGGGACACTGAAGCTTTCTTT
CASSRRQGRDTEAFF
>TRBV7-3|TRBJ2-3|TRBD2|once
TGTGCCAGCAGCCCGCTCGCGGGGGTGGATACAGATACGCAGTATTTT
CASSPLAGVDTDTQYF
>TRBV12-3/TRBV12-4|TRBJ2-1|-|-
TGTGCCAGCCAACCGGGGGGCACTAATGAGCAGTTCTTC
CASQPGGTNEQFF
>TRBV19|TRBJ1-2|-|-
TGTGCCAGTAGTGCGGAGGCTTCTTGGATTAACTATGGCTACACCTTC
CASSAEASWINYGYTF